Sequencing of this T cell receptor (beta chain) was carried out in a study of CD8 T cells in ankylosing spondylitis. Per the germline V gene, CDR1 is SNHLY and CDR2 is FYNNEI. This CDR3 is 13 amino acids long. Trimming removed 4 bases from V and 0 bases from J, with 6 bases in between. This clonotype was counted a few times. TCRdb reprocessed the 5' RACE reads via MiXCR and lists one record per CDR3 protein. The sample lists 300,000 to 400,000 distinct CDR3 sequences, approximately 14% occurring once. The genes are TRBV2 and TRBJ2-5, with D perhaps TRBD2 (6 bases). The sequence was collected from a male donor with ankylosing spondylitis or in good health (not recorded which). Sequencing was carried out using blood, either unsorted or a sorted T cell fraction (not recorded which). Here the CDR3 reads CASSGDYQETQYF. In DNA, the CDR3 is TGTGCCAGCAGTGGGGACTACCAAGAGACCCAGTACTTC. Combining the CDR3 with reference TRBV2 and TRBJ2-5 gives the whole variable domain EPEVTQTPSHQVTQMGQEVILRCVPISNHLYFYWYRQILGQKVEFLVSFYNNEISEKSEIFDDQFSVERPDGSNFTLKIRSTKLEDSAMYFCASSGDYQETQYFGPGTRLLVL.